This TCR beta chain was found in a study of shared clonotypes between healthy human individuals. Comment on this clone: Its cognate antigen is unknown.

This CDR3 region has 17 residues. CDR1 is KGHSY and CDR2 is FQNENV in the germline V gene. J was trimmed by 5 bases and V by 0 bases; bases with no gene match: 12. All donors were Caucasian adults living in Nashville, Tennessee. An assay was performed, and its level was deep. Clones were read by immunoSEQ multiplex PCR, and TCRdb kept only the in-frame ones, dropping some. This sample yields some 2,500,000 clones, of which over 85% are seen a single time; 0.36% belongs to the top ten. Study observations and caveats: Only blood samples were collected, and tissue repertoires likely differ.

This TCR derives from a man between 18 and 29 years old in good health. Some clones in this sample may be carry-over from other donors' samples. Specimen: naive CD4+ T cells from PBMCs. Subset here: CD45RA+ positively selected. V usage is TRBV16 and J usage is TRBJ2-7; 8 bases fit TRBD1. Here the CDR3 reads CASSQSLVQGAADEQYF. CDR3 bases: TGTGCCAGCAGCCAATCGTTGGTCCAGGGGGCCGCTGACGAGCAGTACTTC.